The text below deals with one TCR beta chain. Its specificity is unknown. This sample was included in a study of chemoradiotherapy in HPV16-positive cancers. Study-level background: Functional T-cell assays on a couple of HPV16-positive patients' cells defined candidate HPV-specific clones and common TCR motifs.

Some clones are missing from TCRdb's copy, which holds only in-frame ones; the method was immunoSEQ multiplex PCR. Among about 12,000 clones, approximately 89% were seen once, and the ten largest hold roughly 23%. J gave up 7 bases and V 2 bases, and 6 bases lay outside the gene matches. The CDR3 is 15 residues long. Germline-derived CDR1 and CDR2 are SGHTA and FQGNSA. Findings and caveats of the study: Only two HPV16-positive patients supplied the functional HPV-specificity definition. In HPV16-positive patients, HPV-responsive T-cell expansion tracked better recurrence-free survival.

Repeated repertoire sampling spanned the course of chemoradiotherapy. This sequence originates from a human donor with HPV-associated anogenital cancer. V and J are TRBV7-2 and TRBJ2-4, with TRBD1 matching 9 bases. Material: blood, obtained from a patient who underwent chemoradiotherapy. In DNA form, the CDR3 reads TGTGCCAGCAGCTTAAAGACGACAGGGGGGAACATTCAGTACTTC. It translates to CASSLKTTGGNIQYF. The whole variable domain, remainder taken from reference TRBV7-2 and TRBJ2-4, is GAGVSQSPSNKVTEKGKDVELRCDPISGHTALYWYRQSLGQGLEFLIYFQGNSAPDKSGLPSDRFSAERTGGSVSTLTIQRTQQEDSAVYLCASSLKTTGGNIQYFGAGTRLSVL.